The 2 T cell receptor beta chains below were found in one sample sequenced in a study of CDR3 diversity in severe acne. TCRdb re-analysed the PCR reads in MiXCR, keeping a single row per CDR3 protein. This repertoire shows more than 80,000 distinct CDR3 sequences, roughly 49% found once; its top ten account for around 10%. Sequencing was carried out using blood. These receptors were obtained from a male donor with severe acne vulgaris.

The chain is built from TRBV7-8 and TRBJ2-2; D tentatively reads TRBD1 or TRBD2 (6 bases each). CDR3 length: 16 amino acids. The ends were cut back, 2 bases at V and 3 bases at J, with 13 bases in the middle. Germline CDR1 is SGHVS and CDR2 is FQNEAQ. CDR3 sequence: CASSLRGPLDTGELFF. The CDR3 region has the DNA TGTGCCAGCAGCTTACGGGGGCCTTTGGACACCGGGGAGCTGTTTTTT.

This clonotype was counted between two and nine times. The chain joins TRBV6-5 to TRBJ2-1, with 7 bases aligning to TRBD2. Per the germline V gene, CDR1 is MNHEY and CDR2 is SVGAGI. Germline trimming cut 5 bases from V and 3 bases from J; bases unmatched to any gene: 10. This CDR3 comprises 16 residues. In DNA, the CDR3 is TGTGCCAGCAGTGAGTCAGAGCGGGACTACTACAATGAGCAGTTCTTC. Translated: CASSESERDYYNEQFF.